The present T cell receptor (beta chain) was sequenced within a study of cytomegalovirus exposure and HLA in healthy donors. This CDR3 is built from 13 residues. CDR1 is SNHLY, CDR2 FYNNEI, per germline. The V gene end was trimmed by 8 bases and the J gene end by 7 bases; junction bases not matched to a gene: 1. 60 Vbeta and 13 Jbeta primers were used in PCR. Only in-frame clones appear in the TCRdb table, and some are missing; sequencing was by immunoSEQ multiplex PCR. This table holds 180,000 or so clones, around 79% found once. The receptor was derived from a man in his forties or fifties in good health and CMV-seropositive. Sequenced material: PBMCs. This chain connects TRBV2 to TRBJ1-6; 11 bases match TRBD1. The CDR3 sequence is CASGDRGNSPLHF. The CDR3 nucleotides are TGTGCCAGCGGGGACAGGGGGAATTCACCCCTCCACTTT. Complete variable domain (other parts from reference TRBV2 and TRBJ1-6): EPEVTQTPSHQVTQMGQEVILRCVPISNHLYFYWYRQILGQKVEFLVSFYNNEISEKSEIFDDQFSVERPDGSNFTLKIRSTKLEDSAMYFCASGDRGNSPLHFGNGTRLTVT.